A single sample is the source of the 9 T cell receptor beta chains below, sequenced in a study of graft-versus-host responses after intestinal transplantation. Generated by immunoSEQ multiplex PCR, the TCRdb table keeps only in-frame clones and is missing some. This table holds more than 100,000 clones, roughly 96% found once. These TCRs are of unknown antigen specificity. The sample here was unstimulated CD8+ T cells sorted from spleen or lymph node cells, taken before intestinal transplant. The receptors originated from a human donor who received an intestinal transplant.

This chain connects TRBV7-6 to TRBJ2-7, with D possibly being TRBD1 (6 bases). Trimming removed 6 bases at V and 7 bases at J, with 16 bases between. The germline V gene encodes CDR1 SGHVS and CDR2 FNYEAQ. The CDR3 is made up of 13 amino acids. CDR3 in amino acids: CASSFMTGREQYF. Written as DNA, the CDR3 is TGTGCCAGCAGTTTTATGACAGGTCGGGAGCAGTACTTC.

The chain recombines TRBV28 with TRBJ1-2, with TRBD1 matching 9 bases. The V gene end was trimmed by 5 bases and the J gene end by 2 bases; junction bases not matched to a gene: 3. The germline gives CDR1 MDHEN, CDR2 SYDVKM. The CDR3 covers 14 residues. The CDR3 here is CASSDRGENYGYTF. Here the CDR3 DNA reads TGTGCCAGCAGTGACAGGGGGGAAAACTATGGCTACACCTTC.

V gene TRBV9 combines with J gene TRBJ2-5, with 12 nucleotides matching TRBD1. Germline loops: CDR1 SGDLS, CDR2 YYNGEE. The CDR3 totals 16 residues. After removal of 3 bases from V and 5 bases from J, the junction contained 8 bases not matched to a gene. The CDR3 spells CASSAPGQGAGETQYF. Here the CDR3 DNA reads TGTGCCAGCAGCGCCCCGGGACAGGGGGCAGGGGAGACCCAGTACTTC.

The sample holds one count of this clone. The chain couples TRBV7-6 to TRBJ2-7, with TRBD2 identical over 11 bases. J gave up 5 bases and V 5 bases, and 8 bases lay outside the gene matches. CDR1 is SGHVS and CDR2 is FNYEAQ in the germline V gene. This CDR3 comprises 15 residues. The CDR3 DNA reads TGTGCCAGCAGCCCAGTAGCGGGAGGGCCAAACGAGCAGTACTTC. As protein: CASSPVAGGPNEQYF.

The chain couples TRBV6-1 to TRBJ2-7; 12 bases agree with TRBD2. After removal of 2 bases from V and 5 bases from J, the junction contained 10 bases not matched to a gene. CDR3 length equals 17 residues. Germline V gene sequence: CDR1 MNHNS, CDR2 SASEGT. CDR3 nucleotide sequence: TGTGCCAGCAGTGAACCACTAGCGGGAGGAACCGGGGACGAGCAGTACTTC. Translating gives CASSEPLAGGTGDEQYF.

CDR3 amino acids: CSVPRPNEQFF. CDR3 DNA sequence: TGCAGCGTCCCCCGGCCCAATGAGCAGTTCTTC. The chain uses TRBV29-1 and TRBJ2-1, with D unclear. The V gene's germline CDR1 is SQVTM and CDR2 ANQGSEA. Trimming took 6 bases from V and 6 from J, leaving 9 bases between them. This CDR3 contains 11 residues.

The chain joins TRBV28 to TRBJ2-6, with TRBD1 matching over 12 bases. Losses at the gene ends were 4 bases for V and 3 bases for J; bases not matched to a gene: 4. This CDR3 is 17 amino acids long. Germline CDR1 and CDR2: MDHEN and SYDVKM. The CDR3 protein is CASSSGQGAYGANVLTF. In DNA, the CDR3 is TGTGCCAGCAGTTCGGGACAGGGGGCTTATGGGGCCAACGTCCTGACTTTC.

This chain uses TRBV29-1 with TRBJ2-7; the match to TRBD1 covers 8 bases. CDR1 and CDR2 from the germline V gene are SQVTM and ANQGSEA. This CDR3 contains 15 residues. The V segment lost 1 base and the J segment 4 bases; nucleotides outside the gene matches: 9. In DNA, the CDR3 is TGCAGCGTTGAAGGTAGAGGACAGGGTGGATACGAGCAGTACTTC. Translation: CSVEGRGQGGYEQYF.

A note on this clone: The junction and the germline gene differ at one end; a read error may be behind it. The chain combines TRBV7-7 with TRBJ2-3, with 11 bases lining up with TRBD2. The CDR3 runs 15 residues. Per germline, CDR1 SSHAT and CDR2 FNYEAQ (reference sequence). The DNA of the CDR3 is TGTGCTAGCAGCCCTACTAGCGGGAGTGCAGATACGCAGTATTTT. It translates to CASSPTSGSADTQYF.